This TCR beta chain was retrieved from a study of OX40 agonist ivuxolimab in advanced cancers. At the level of the study: The dose-escalation cohort was about 80% male, with a mean age of about 58 years, ranging roughly 20 to 80. Previous treatment with anti-PD-1, anti-PD-L1 or anti-CTLA-4 therapy was allowed; less than 45% had received some.

This clone was seen just once. No antigen is known for it. Sequencing used immunoSEQ multiplex PCR; TCRdb keeps in-frame clones, though not all of them. The sample lists 45,000 to 60,000 clones; 89% were seen once. Whole-study results and caveats: Expanded clones tended on average to be more numerous among CD8+ T cells than CD4+. At 0.1 to 3.0 mg/kg and by week 6, clonal expansion occurred in CD4+ and CD8+ blood T cells.

Sample: CD4+ or CD8+ T cells sorted from blood, taken in a trial of the OX40 agonist ivuxolimab. The sequence came from an adult with an advanced solid tumor such as melanoma, head and neck, liver or kidney cancer.

CDR3 protein: CASSEFFGTGTGNTIYF. CDR3 coding DNA: TGTGCCAGCAGTGAATTTTTCGGGACAGGTACCGGAAACACCATATATTTT. The V and J genes are TRBV25-1 and TRBJ1-3; TRBD1 matches 8 bases. Trimming cost V 1 base and J 4 bases; bases outside gene matches: 9. CDR1 MGHDK and CDR2 SYGVNS come from the germline V gene. The length of the CDR3 is 17 residues.